Shown below are 30 T cell receptor beta chains from a single sample sequenced in a study of T cell repertoires in cytomegalovirus infection (dated by TCRdb to the late 2010s). The reads were generated on an Illumina HiSeq 1500. TCRdb took the public reads, trimmed them with fastp at Q25, ran MiXCR for clone calling and kept in-frame beta chains. Duplicate CDR3 protein sequences are folded into a single record with the most common DNA and genes. Present in this sample are some 150,000 distinct CDR3 sequences, about 20% of which were seen just once. The leading ten clones occupy approximately 10% of the sample. Sequencing was done on a sample of PBMCs. Receptors originate from a human donor in good health (CMV status not recorded). Some clones in this sample may be carry-over from other donors' samples.

This clonotype occurred many times. The V call is TRBV7-2, the J call TRBJ2-7; the match to TRBD1 covers 7 bases. Trimming cost V 6 bases and J 6 bases; bases outside gene matches: 11. The CDR3 length is 14 residues. From germline, CDR1 is SGHTA and CDR2 FQGNSA. CDR3 coding DNA: TGTGCCAGCAGTTCATCACGACAGGGTACCGAGCAGTACTTC. It translates to CASSSSRQGTEQYF.

This clonotype occurred a few times. The rearrangement joins TRBV6-1 to TRBJ2-1; D remains ambiguous. This CDR3 is built from 12 residues. Per the germline V gene, CDR1 is MNHNS and CDR2 is SASEGT. Trimming took 1 base from V and 8 from J, leaving 6 bases between them. Here the CDR3 DNA reads TGTGCCAGCAGTGAAGAAGGGTATGAGCAGTTCTTC. Translation: CASSEEGYEQFF.

The count of this clonotype is one. J is TRBJ2-1 and V is TRBV19, with 7 bases lining up with TRBD1. The CDR3 spans 13 residues. Looked up from germline, CDR1 is LNHDA and CDR2 is SQIVND (reference sequence). J lost 12 bases, V lost 4 bases, and 9 bases had no gene match. The CDR3 reads CASSTEQGRGQFF. CDR3 in DNA: TGTGCCAGTAGTACCGAACAGGGGCGTGGGCAGTTCTTC.

The CDR3: CASSLRGQERNANYGYTF. As DNA, the CDR3 is TGTGCCAGCAGCTTACGGGGACAGGAAAGGAATGCTAACTATGGCTACACCTTC. The V and J genes are TRBV7-2 and TRBJ1-2; 8 nucleotides match TRBD1. The CDR3 runs 18 residues. V shed 2 bases and J 0 bases; nucleotides not matched to a gene: 11. Germline CDR1 is SGHTA and CDR2 is FQGNSA.

There are a few counts of this clonotype. CDR3 sequence (DNA): TGTGCCAGCAGCGGCCCGGGCTACGAGCAGTACTTC. It yields the protein CASSGPGYEQYF. The rearrangement joins TRBV9 to TRBJ2-7; D gene ambiguous. The CDR3 sequence is 12 residues long. CDR1 SGDLS and CDR2 YYNGEE come from the germline V gene. V lost 3 bases to trimming and J lost 3 bases, with 7 bases between them. Filled out from reference TRBV9 and TRBJ2-7, the complete variable domain reads DSGVTQTPKHLITATGQRVTLRCSPRSGDLSVYWYQQSLDQGLQFLIQYYNGEERAKGNILERFSAQQFPDLHSELNLSSLELGDSALYFCASSGPGYEQYFGPGTRLTVT.

V usage is TRBV5-1 and J usage is TRBJ2-2, with a possible D match to TRBD1 (6 bases). V lost 4 bases to trimming and J lost 3 bases, with 10 bases between them. In germline, CDR1 is SGHRS, CDR2 YFSETQ. There are 14 residues in the CDR3. Here the CDR3 reads CASSPYRDTGELFF. The DNA for the CDR3 is TGCGCCAGCAGCCCCTACAGGGACACCGGGGAGCTGTTTTTT. Together with reference TRBV5-1 and TRBJ2-2, the CDR3 gives the full variable domain: KAGVTQTPRYLIKTRGQQVTLSCSPISGHRSVSWYQQTPGQGLQFLFEYFSETQRNKGNFPGRFSGRQFSNSRSEMNVSTLELGDSALYLCASSPYRDTGELFFGEGSRLTVL.

V and J are TRBV19 and TRBJ1-5; D gene uncertain. The CDR3 totals 14 residues. CDR1 is LNHDA, CDR2 SQIVND, per germline (reference sequence). V was clipped by 8 bases and J by 0 bases, with 11 bases between them. CDR3 coding DNA: TGTGCCAGTCAATGGTCAGATAGCAATCAGCCCCAGCATTTT. Its protein is CASQWSDSNQPQHF.

This clonotype came up a few times. The V gene is TRBV5-6, the J gene TRBJ1-2, with a possible D match to TRBD1 (6 bases). Germline CDR1 is SGHDT and CDR2 is YYEEEE. Trimming cost V 4 bases and J 6 bases, with 16 bases left between them. CDR3 size: 14 residues. CDR3 protein: CASSPLGGQDGYTF. As DNA, the CDR3 is TGTGCCAGCAGCCCCTTGGGGGGCCAAGATGGCTACACCTTC. The full variable domain, with the rest looked up from reference TRBV5-6 and TRBJ1-2, is DAGVTQSPTHLIKTRGQQVTLRCSPKSGHDTVSWYQQALGQGPQFIFQYYEEEERQRGNFPDRFSGHQFPNYSSELNVNALLLGDSALYLCASSPLGGQDGYTFGSGTRLTVV.

This clonotype occurred a few times. The rearrangement uses TRBV15 and TRBJ2-5; D possibly corresponds to TRBD2 (6 bases). The CDR3 extends over 20 amino acids. Germline V gene sequence: CDR1 LNHNV, CDR2 YYDKDF (reference sequence). Deletions cut 0 bases from V and 1 base from J, with 24 bases between. The CDR3 here is CATSRDAGRGRGGSQETQYF. Written as DNA, the CDR3 is TGTGCCACCAGCAGAGATGCGGGACGCGGGCGTGGGGGTTCCCAAGAGACCCAGTACTTC. Looking up the rest from reference TRBV15 and TRBJ2-5 gives the full variable domain: DAMVIQNPRYQVTQFGKPVTLSCSQTLNHNVMYWYQQKSSQAPKLLFHYYDKDFNNEADTPDNFQSRRPNTSFCFLDIRSPGLGDTAMYLCATSRDAGRGRGGSQETQYFGPGTRLLVL.

This clonotype showed up just a few times. V usage is TRBV28 and J usage is TRBJ1-4; D gene uncertain. The length of the CDR3 is 14 residues. V was pared by 2 bases and J by 0 bases, with 4 bases between. CDR1 and CDR2 (germline): MDHEN, SYDVKM. CDR3 DNA sequence: TGTGCCAGCAGTTTACCTACAACTAATGAAAAACTGTTTTTT. It translates to CASSLPTTNEKLFF.

The rearrangement joins TRBV28 to TRBJ2-7; TRBD1 agrees at 9 bases. The CDR3 has 14 residues. V lost 5 bases to trimming and J lost 2 bases; unmatched junction nucleotides: 4. Germline V gene lookup returns CDR1 MDHEN and CDR2 SYDVKM. The DNA for the CDR3 is TGTGCCAGCAGTCTACGACAGGGGGCCTACGAGCAGTACTTC. This codes for CASSLRQGAYEQYF.

V and J are TRBV28 and TRBJ2-7, with 14 bases lining up with TRBD2. After removal of 8 bases from V and 2 bases from J, the junction contained 11 bases not matched to a gene. The CDR3 sequence is 17 residues long. Germline V gene sequence: CDR1 MDHEN, CDR2 SYDVKM. Written as DNA, the CDR3 is TGTGCCAGCGCAGGACAGGGACTAGCGGGAGTTCCCTACGAGCAGTACTTC. It encodes CASAGQGLAGVPYEQYF.

This clonotype was seen a handful of times. The rearrangement links TRBV5-1 to TRBJ1-1; 11 nucleotides match TRBD1. The CDR3 is made up of 14 amino acids. V was pared by 7 bases and J by 11 bases, with 13 bases of the junction left unmatched. The V gene's germline CDR1 is SGHRS and CDR2 YFSETQ. CDR3 sequence: CASGPLGQGEEAFF. As DNA, the CDR3 is TGCGCCAGCGGACCACTGGGACAGGGGGAGGAGGCTTTCTTT. Complete variable domain (other parts from reference TRBV5-1 and TRBJ1-1): KAGVTQTPRYLIKTRGQQVTLSCSPISGHRSVSWYQQTPGQGLQFLFEYFSETQRNKGNFPGRFSGRQFSNSRSEMNVSTLELGDSALYLCASGPLGQGEEAFFGQGTRLTVV.

The chain combines TRBV3-1 with TRBJ1-6, with D maybe TRBD1 (5 bases). V lost 3 bases to trimming and J lost 8 bases, with 17 bases between them. The CDR3 is 16 residues long. Germline V lookup: CDR1 LGHDT, CDR2 YNNKEL (reference sequence). The chain's CDR3 is CASSHGALSTDSPLHF. The CDR3, as DNA: TGTGCCAGCAGCCACGGGGCGCTCAGCACGGATTCACCCCTCCACTTT.

The chain uses TRBV2 and TRBJ1-1; a possible D gene is TRBD1 (5 bases). Germline CDR1 reads SNHLY; CDR2 reads FYNNEI. The CDR3 is 14 residues long. Trimming removed 7 bases from V and 2 bases from J, with 14 bases in between. The CDR3 nucleotides read TGTGCCAGCACCGAAATCCAGGGTAACACTGAAGCTTTCTTT. Amino acid sequence: CASTEIQGNTEAFF.

This clonotype was detected only a few times. For the CDR3, the DNA is TGCAGTGCTACCAACTACCTACGTCTCTACGAGCAGTACTTC. As protein: CSATNYLRLYEQYF. This chain links TRBV20-1 with TRBJ2-7; D unresolved. The germline V gene encodes CDR1 DFQATT and CDR2 SNEGSKA (reference sequence). Trimming stripped 4 bases from V and 3 bases from J, with 16 bases between. There are 14 residues in the CDR3.

This clonotype showed up many times. The gene calls are TRBV7-3 and TRBJ1-1; perhaps TRBD1 as D (5 bases). The germline V gene encodes CDR1 SGHTA and CDR2 FQGTGA. The CDR3 loop spans 15 amino acids. Deletions cut 2 bases from V and 0 bases from J, with 10 bases between. As DNA, the CDR3 is TGTGCCAGCAGCTTATCGGGGCAGCTGAACACTGAAGCTTTCTTT. This translates into CASSLSGQLNTEAFF.

This clonotype appeared many times. This sequence joins TRBV12-3 or TRBV12-4 and TRBJ1-5; 9 bases are a match to TRBD1. V shed 6 bases and J 1 base; nucleotides not matched to a gene: 4. This CDR3 spans 15 amino acids. CDR3 sequence: CASREGQGSNQPQHF. The CDR3 region has the DNA TGTGCCAGCAGGGAAGGACAGGGGAGCAATCAGCCCCAGCATTTT.

This clonotype was counted ten times or more. V gene TRBV7-2 combines with J gene TRBJ2-5; D might be TRBD2 (5 bases). In germline, CDR1 is SGHTA, CDR2 FQGNSA. The CDR3 consists of 15 residues. Trimming took off 5 bases at V and 2 bases at J, with 15 bases between the two ends. CDR3 nucleotides: TGTGCCAGCAGCCATGGACTCGGCCCACAAGAGACCCAGTACTTC. Translated: CASSHGLGPQETQYF. The whole variable domain, filled in from reference TRBV7-2 and TRBJ2-5, reads GAGVSQSPSNKVTEKGKDVELRCDPISGHTALYWYRQSLGQGLEFLIYFQGNSAPDKSGLPSDRFSAERTGGSVSTLTIQRTQQEDSAVYLCASSHGLGPQETQYFGPGTRLLVL.

This clonotype was counted ten times or more. The gene calls are TRBV7-2 and TRBJ2-5; 9 bases agree with TRBD2. CDR1 SGHTA and CDR2 FQGNSA come from the germline V gene. This CDR3 region has 17 residues. The junction had 10 bases not matched to a gene; V was cut back by 1 base and J by 4 bases. The CDR3 reads CASSLDPRGGLRETQYF. The CDR3 DNA reads as TGTGCCAGCAGCTTAGACCCGCGGGGGGGCCTCCGAGAGACCCAGTACTTC.

In this sample, this clonotype turned up many times. The chain carries TRBV7-6 and TRBJ2-7; unclear D gene. This CDR3 has 14 residues. Trimming stripped 3 bases from V and 2 bases from J, with 11 bases between. Germline lookup yields CDR1 SGHVS and CDR2 FNYEAQ. CDR3: CASSLTPTAYEQYF. CDR3 sequence (DNA): TGTGCCAGCAGCTTGACCCCCACGGCCTACGAGCAGTACTTC.

CDR3 in amino acids: CASSVGPTTEQYF. Written as DNA, the CDR3 is TGTGCCAGCAGCGTAGGACCCACAACGGAGCAGTACTTC. J is TRBJ2-7 and V is TRBV3-1, with no clear D. The CDR3 sequence is 13 residues long. The germline V gene has CDR1 LGHDT and CDR2 YNNKEL (reference sequence). V shed 5 bases and J shed 7 bases, with 15 bases lying between them.

This clonotype was picked up many times. The chain recombines TRBV6-1 with TRBJ2-7; 8 bases map to TRBD1. CDR3 size: 15 residues. The trim removed 5 bases at V and 2 bases at J, leaving 8 bases unmatched. Germline V lookup: CDR1 MNHNS, CDR2 SASEGT. The CDR3 sequence: CASSPGWTGPYEQYF. The CDR3 coding sequence is TGTGCCAGCAGTCCCGGCTGGACAGGGCCCTACGAGCAGTACTTC.

V is TRBV6-6 and J is TRBJ2-1, with 9 positions matching TRBD2. The V gene end was trimmed by 1 base and the J gene end by 5 bases; junction bases not matched to a gene: 3. The CDR3 consists of 15 residues. CDR1 and CDR2 from the germline V gene are MNHNY and SVGAGI (reference sequence). In DNA, the CDR3 is TGTGCCAGCAGTTACTACGGCGGGGGGGACAATGAGCAGTTCTTC. Translating it yields CASSYYGGGDNEQFF.

The chain carries TRBV2 and TRBJ2-5, with D possibly matching TRBD2 (6 bases). With 4 bases removed from V and 2 bases from J, the gap between germline ends came to 8 bases. The CDR3 covers 13 residues. In germline, CDR1 is SNHLY, CDR2 FYNNEI. CDR3 amino acids: CASSGGGQETQYF. As DNA, the CDR3 is TGTGCCAGCAGTGGGGGAGGACAAGAGACCCAGTACTTC.

The rearrangement uses TRBV2 and TRBJ2-7; D is uncertain. Germline CDR1 and CDR2: SNHLY and FYNNEI. This CDR3 comprises 13 residues. V lost 4 bases to trimming and J lost 1 base, with 8 bases between them. The CDR3 region is CASSVGVSYEQYF. CDR3 nucleotide sequence: TGTGCCAGCAGTGTCGGAGTTTCCTACGAGCAGTACTTC.

The sample holds many counts of this clonotype. V usage is TRBV7-6 and J usage is TRBJ1-5; the match to TRBD1 covers 11 bases. Germline V gives CDR1 SGHVS, CDR2 FNYEAQ. The CDR3 has 15 amino acids. V lost 4 bases to trimming and J lost 4 bases; unmatched junction nucleotides: 3. The CDR3 DNA is TGTGCCAGCAGCTCCGGACAGGGGGCAAATCAGCCCCAGCATTTT. Translating it yields CASSSGQGANQPQHF. The whole variable domain, filled in from reference TRBV7-6 and TRBJ1-5, reads GAGVSQSPRYKVTKRGQDVALRCDPISGHVSLYWYRQALGQGPEFLTYFNYEAQQDKSGLPNDRFSAERPEGSISTLTIQRTEQRDSAMYRCASSSGQGANQPQHFGDGTRLSIL.

As for this clonotype: The junction departs from germline at one end; a sequencing error may be responsible. This chain connects TRBV7-8 to TRBJ2-7; TRBD2 is a possible D gene (5 bases). This CDR3 spans 12 amino acids. The germline gives CDR1 SGHVS, CDR2 FQNEAQ. CDR3 protein: CASSLVGQRGLF. The CDR3 DNA is TGTGCCAGCAGCTTAGTCGGTCAGAGAGGGCTCTTC.

With regard to this clonotype: A junction end diverges from the germline sequence, so it may reflect a read error. The CDR3 region is CACSPYRYEQYF. CDR3 in DNA: TGTGCCTGCAGTCCCTATCGCTACGAGCAGTACTTC. This chain connects TRBV28 to TRBJ2-7; D is undetermined. This CDR3 is built from 12 residues. Per germline, CDR1 MDHEN and CDR2 SYDVKM.

The chain joins TRBV20-1 to TRBJ1-2; maybe TRBD1 (5 bases). Trimming took off 3 bases at V and 9 bases at J, with 8 bases between the two ends. CDR3 length: 10 residues. Germline CDR1 is DFQATT and CDR2 is SNEGSKA (reference sequence). The CDR3 here is CSASGGSYTF. CDR3 DNA sequence: TGCAGTGCTAGTGGGGGGAGCTACACCTTC.